These 11 T cell receptor beta chains came from one sample sequenced in a study of multiple sclerosis patients with progressive multifocal leukoencephalopathy. Sequencing used immunoSEQ multiplex PCR; TCRdb keeps in-frame clones, though not all of them. Among roughly 30,000 clones listed, 88% were seen once. Time point given: before natalizumab initiation. The sequenced material came from PBMCs. The receptors were gathered from a human donor with multiple sclerosis.

The rearrangement uses TRBV6-5 and TRBJ2-5; D remains unclear. The CDR3 loop spans 14 amino acids. The V gene lost 4 bases and the J gene lost 4 bases, with 13 bases spanning the gap. CDR1 and CDR2 (germline): MNHEY, SVGAGI. CDR3 amino acids: CASSFLGSGETQYF. DNA of the CDR3: TGTGCCAGCAGTTTCTTGGGCTCGGGAGAGACCCAGTACTTC.

The CDR3 protein is CAQTPPYGYTF. CDR3 bases: TGTGCCCAAACACCGCCCTATGGCTACACCTTC. The chain uses TRBV30 and TRBJ1-2; D gene unclear. The CDR3 extends over 11 amino acids. Trimming stripped 8 bases from V and 4 bases from J, with 11 bases between. Per germline, CDR1 GTSNPN and CDR2 SVGIG (reference sequence).

The chain joins TRBV5-6 to TRBJ2-7; 8 positions match TRBD1. The V segment lost 0 bases and the J segment 1 base; nucleotides outside the gene matches: 3. This CDR3 has 15 residues. Germline loops: CDR1 SGHDT, CDR2 YYEEEE. The chain's CDR3 is CASSLGGQVSYEQYF. CDR3 nucleotides: TGTGCCAGCAGCTTGGGGGGACAGGTTTCCTACGAGCAGTACTTC.

The gene calls are TRBV6-6 and TRBJ1-5, with TRBD1 matching over 7 bases. Germline lookup yields CDR1 MNHNY and CDR2 SVGAGI (reference sequence). V gave up 4 bases and J gave up 4 bases; unmatched junction bases: 7. The CDR3 has 15 amino acids. The CDR3 coding sequence is TGTGCCAGCAGTTTGGGACAGAGCGAAAATCAGCCCCAGCATTTT. Translating it yields CASSLGQSENQPQHF.

This chain uses TRBV5-6 with TRBJ1-1, with no clear D. The germline gives CDR1 SGHDT, CDR2 YYEEEE. The CDR3 runs to 13 residues. Trimming removed 5 bases at V and 7 bases at J, with 15 bases between. The CDR3 protein is CASRAPLTDEAFF. The CDR3 DNA is TGTGCCAGCAGGGCCCCGTTAACAGATGAAGCTTTCTTT. The full variable domain, with the rest looked up from reference TRBV5-6 and TRBJ1-1, is DAGVTQSPTHLIKTRGQQVTLRCSPKSGHDTVSWYQQALGQGPQFIFQYYEEEERQRGNFPDRFSGHQFPNYSSELNVNALLLGDSALYLCASRAPLTDEAFFGQGTRLTVV.

The rearrangement links TRBV29-1 to TRBJ2-3, with 7 bases matching TRBD1. The CDR3 extends over 15 amino acids. CDR1 is SQVTM, CDR2 ANQGSEA, per germline. After removal of 6 bases from V and 2 bases from J, the junction contained 11 bases not matched to a gene. The chain's CDR3 is CSVGKQGTPTDTQYF. The CDR3 bases are TGCAGCGTGGGGAAACAGGGGACCCCCACAGATACGCAGTATTTT.

The chain carries TRBV9 and TRBJ1-6, with D possibly being TRBD1 (5 bases). This CDR3 contains 13 residues. The germline gives CDR1 SGDLS, CDR2 YYNGEE. The V end was cut by 3 bases, the J end by 9 bases, with 10 bases between. CDR3 sequence reads: CASSAARASPLHF. DNA of the CDR3: TGTGCCAGCAGCGCCGCCAGGGCTTCACCCCTCCACTTT.

The chain employs TRBV7-2 and TRBJ2-5; 7 positions match TRBD2. Germline assignment: CDR1 SGHTA and CDR2 FQGNSA. The J segment lost 2 bases and the V segment lost 1 base, leaving 4 bases of the junction unmatched. This CDR3 contains 15 residues. The CDR3 spells CASSLGGGGQETQYF. CDR3 DNA: TGTGCCAGCAGCTTAGGGGGCGGGGGACAAGAGACCCAGTACTTC.

This rearrangement joins TRBV6-1 to TRBJ1-1, with 7 bases identical to TRBD1. The CDR3 length is 15 residues. The V segment lost 3 bases and the J segment 11 bases; nucleotides outside the gene matches: 15. From germline, CDR1 is MNHNS and CDR2 SASEGT. The CDR3 DNA reads TGTGCCAGCAGTGACGCGACAGGGAGGTCTCGGTTGGCTTTCTTT. Translation gives CASSDATGRSRLAFF.

CDR3 DNA: TGTGCCAGCGCCGTCACAGGGGGCAACACCGGGGAGCTGTTTTTT. Protein product: CASAVTGGNTGELFF. The genes are TRBV11-3 and TRBJ2-2; 9 bases align to TRBD1. The J segment lost 2 bases and the V segment lost 8 bases, leaving 6 bases of the junction unmatched. Germline assignment: CDR1 SGHNT and CDR2 YENEEA. The CDR3 is made up of 15 amino acids.

Details on this clone: Compared with germline, one end of the junction differs, possibly owing to a read error. This rearrangement joins TRBV5-4 to TRBJ1-2; D ambiguous. The V gene's germline CDR1 is SGHNT and CDR2 YYREEE (reference sequence). CDR3 length equals 14 residues. CDR3 protein: CASSQVGIEDGYTF. The CDR3 nucleotides read TGCGCCAGCAGCCAAGTGGGGATTGAGGATGGCTACACCTTC.